One TCR beta chain is described in this entry. Antigen specificity is unknown. TCRdb reanalysed the reads using MiXCR and keeps one entry per CDR3 protein. The sample holds a few hundred thousand distinct CDR3 sequences, roughly a third seen once. These data come from a study of T cell repertoires in cytomegalovirus infection. Study overall: Recently identified HLA-C-restricted and well-studied HLA-B-restricted CMV epitopes were used. Public TCR beta signatures marked donors with CMV infection and the matching HLA.

The V gene end was trimmed by 5 bases and the J gene end by 0 bases; junction bases not matched to a gene: 6. This CDR3 is 15 amino acids long. Findings of the study overall: Summed frequency of shared TCR beta families picked out CMV carriers who also had the relevant HLA. Ex vivo responses were dominated by HLA-C-restricted CMV-specific TCR beta clonotypes.

The rearrangement links TRBV12-3 or TRBV12-4 to TRBJ2-7; TRBD2 matches at 8 bases. The sequence was collected from a human donor in good health (CMV status not recorded). Some clones in this sample may be carry-over from other donors' samples. The material was cultured PBMCs, obtained from culture after CMV antigen stimulation. In DNA, the CDR3 is TGTGCCAGCAGTCTCGGGACTAGGAGCTCCTACGAGCAGTACTTC. Translation gives CASSLGTRSSYEQYF.